The text below deals with one T cell receptor beta chain. Its antigen is currently unknown. The data are from a study of beta chain features in type 1 diabetes. Points from the study as a whole: In every one of the four CD4+ subsets, TCRB CDR3s were moderately but significantly shorter in Type 1 diabetes patients. Individuals with type 1 diabetes displayed fewer insertions and more deletions at VDJ junctions. Compared to healthy donors, patients appeared to have naive, central memory and Treg TCRB repertoires that were more alike.

The CDR3 loop spans 15 amino acids. Germline V gene sequence: CDR1 MNHEY, CDR2 SVGAGI. V dropped 6 bases and J dropped 4; count of bases not matched to a gene: 12. Isolated RNA was reverse transcribed in full, so expressed TCRB transcripts were sequenced. Mean read depth for naive, central memory and regulatory T cell samples was approximately 3.57 million reads. Here immunoSEQ multiplex PCR was the method, and the copy in TCRdb shows in-frame clones only, minus some. The table shows 250,000 to 300,000 clones, with roughly an eighth occurring only once. This sequence originates from a man younger than 45 with type 1 diabetes. The chain carries TRBV6-5 and TRBJ2-7; 7 bases are shared with TRBD2. Sequences were obtained from naive CD4+ T cells from blood. This CDR3 reads CASSLLGRGGYEQYF. In nucleotides, the CDR3 is TGTGCCAGCAGCCTGCTTGGGAGGGGAGGGTACGAGCAGTACTTC.